This T cell receptor (beta chain) was sequenced in a study of T cell repertoires and Cas9 in healthy adults. Study-level information: SpCas9-reactive CD4 and CD8 T cells were characterized for potency, cytotoxicity and lineage. Study-wide points: SpCas9-reactive regulatory T cells reportedly mitigated SpCas9-reactive effector T cells in vitro.

CDR1 MNHNS and CDR2 SASEGT come from the germline V gene. The CDR3 is 16 amino acids. Profiled with immunoSEQ multiplex PCR; TCRdb holds only in-frame clones, not every one. The sample holds around 20,000 clones, roughly 89% seen once. On this clone itself: Antigen specificity is unknown. Compared with germline, one end of the junction differs, possibly owing to a read error.

Sequencing used CD4+ effector T cells (CD127+, CD25-, CD137-, CD154-) from PBMCs; culture status not recorded. The receptor was isolated from a human donor in good health. The V call is TRBV6-1, the J call TRBJ1-1; tentative D call: TRBD1 (6 bases). CDR3 sequence reads: CARSGAGSNRGRGAFF. The CDR3 nucleotides read TGTGCCCGCAGTGGGGCGGGTTCTAATAGGGGGAGGGGAGCTTTCTTT.